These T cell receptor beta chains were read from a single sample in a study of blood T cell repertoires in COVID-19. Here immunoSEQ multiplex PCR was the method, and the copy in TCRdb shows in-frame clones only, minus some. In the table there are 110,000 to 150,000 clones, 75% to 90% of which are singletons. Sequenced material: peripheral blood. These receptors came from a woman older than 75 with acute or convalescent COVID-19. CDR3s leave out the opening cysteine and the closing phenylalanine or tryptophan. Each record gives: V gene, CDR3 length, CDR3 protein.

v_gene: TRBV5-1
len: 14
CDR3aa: ASSLGGRGSQDTQY

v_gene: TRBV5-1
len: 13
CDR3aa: ASSPSLGANYGYT

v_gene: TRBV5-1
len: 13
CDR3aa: ASSLENSFAHEQY

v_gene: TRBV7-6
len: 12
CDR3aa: ASSLMAWSTEAF

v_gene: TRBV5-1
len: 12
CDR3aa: ASSFRQGPDTQY

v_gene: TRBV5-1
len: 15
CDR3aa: ASSPTGTAGRRETQY

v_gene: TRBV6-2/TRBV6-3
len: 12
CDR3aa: ASSYRGLVEKLF

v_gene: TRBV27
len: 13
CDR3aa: ASKGARTGNTEAF

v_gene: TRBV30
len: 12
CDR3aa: AWGGPSSSYEQY

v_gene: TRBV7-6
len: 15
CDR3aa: ASSLGTGVRTNEKLF

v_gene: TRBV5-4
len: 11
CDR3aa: ASSLAGGNTIY

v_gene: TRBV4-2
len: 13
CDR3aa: ASSQDTGMSYGYT

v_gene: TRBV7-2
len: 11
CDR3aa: ASSLRAGDEQY

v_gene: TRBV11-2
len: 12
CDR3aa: ASSLGLAGETQY

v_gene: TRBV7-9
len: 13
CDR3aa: ASSLQGARGEKLF

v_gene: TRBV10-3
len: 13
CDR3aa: AISSTGQSNQPQH

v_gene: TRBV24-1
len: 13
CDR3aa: ATATSGGTYNEQF

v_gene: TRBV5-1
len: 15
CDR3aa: ASSVLYRGGHETEAF